A selection of T cell receptor beta chains follows, all from one sample in a study of cytomegalovirus exposure and HLA in healthy donors. TCRdb's table, derived via immunoSEQ multiplex PCR, lists solely in-frame clones and lacks some. The data contain 100,000 to 150,000 clones, roughly 69% of them singletons. Material: PBMCs. These TCRs come from a human donor in good health. Both conserved end residues are part of each CDR3. Each record gives: clone size, D gene, V gene, J gene, CDR3 DNA, CDR3 protein. D genes are given only for firm matches. Some rows have no size entry. The others give once, few or many, or a class for an expanded clone.

clone_size: .; d_call: .; v_call: TRBV2; j_call: TRBJ1-2; cdr3_nt: TGTGCCAGCAGTTTACACCAGGGTTATGGCTACACCTTC; cdr3_aa: CASSLHQGYGYTF
clone_size: few; d_call: .; v_call: TRBV28; j_call: TRBJ1-5; cdr3_nt: TGTGCCAGCTTCACGAGGAGGGGCAGCAATCAGCCCCAGCATTTT; cdr3_aa: CASFTRRGSNQPQHF
clone_size: .; d_call: TRBD1; v_call: TRBV29-1; j_call: TRBJ2-1; cdr3_nt: TGCAGCGCAACGGGACAGGGAACATACAATGAGCAGTTCTTC; cdr3_aa: CSATGQGTYNEQFF
clone_size: .; d_call: TRBD1; v_call: TRBV9; j_call: TRBJ2-5; cdr3_nt: TGTGCCAGCAGCGTCGACAGGGTTGGTGAGACCCAGTACTTC; cdr3_aa: CASSVDRVGETQYF
clone_size: .; d_call: TRBD1; v_call: TRBV7-8; j_call: TRBJ1-5; cdr3_nt: TGTGCCAGCAGTTTCGGACAGGGGGGAGCTCAGCCCCAGCATTTT; cdr3_aa: CASSFGQGGAQPQHF
clone_size: .; d_call: TRBD2; v_call: TRBV7-6; j_call: TRBJ2-7; cdr3_nt: TGTGCCAGCGCTGCTGATCCGGGAGGAGTATACGAGCAGTACTTC; cdr3_aa: CASAADPGGVYEQYF
clone_size: few; d_call: .; v_call: TRBV27; j_call: TRBJ1-1; cdr3_nt: TGTGCCAGCAGTTTAGGGGAGAAGGGCACTGAAGCTTTCTTT; cdr3_aa: CASSLGEKGTEAFF
clone_size: few; d_call: TRBD2; v_call: TRBV7-2; j_call: TRBJ2-3; cdr3_nt: TGTGCCAGCAGCTTTGATCTAGCGGGGGGGTTAGATACGCAGTATTTT; cdr3_aa: CASSFDLAGGLDTQYF
clone_size: .; d_call: TRBD1; v_call: TRBV9; j_call: TRBJ1-4; cdr3_nt: TGTGCCAGCAGCCCTCGGGACAGGGAAAATGAAAAACTGTTTTTT; cdr3_aa: CASSPRDRENEKLFF
clone_size: .; d_call: TRBD1; v_call: TRBV2; j_call: TRBJ1-5; cdr3_nt: TGTGCCAGCAGTGAGGGACAGGGTCATCAGCCCCAGCATTTT; cdr3_aa: CASSEGQGHQPQHF
clone_size: .; d_call: TRBD1; v_call: TRBV10-3; j_call: TRBJ1-2; cdr3_nt: TGTGCCATCAGTGAGTCGCCAGGGGGCGCGGGAGGCTACACCTTC; cdr3_aa: CAISESPGGAGGYTF
clone_size: .; d_call: .; v_call: TRBV28; j_call: TRBJ2-5; cdr3_nt: TGTGCCAGCAGTCCCTCAGGGGTACAAGAGACCCAGTACTTC; cdr3_aa: CASSPSGVQETQYF
clone_size: .; d_call: .; v_call: TRBV19; j_call: TRBJ2-1; cdr3_nt: TGTGCCAGTAGTATTATACGGAGCTCCTACAATGAGCAGTTCTTC; cdr3_aa: CASSIIRSSYNEQFF
clone_size: .; d_call: TRBD1; v_call: TRBV11-2; j_call: TRBJ2-6; cdr3_nt: TGTGCCAGCAGCTCCGTCCGGGACAGGGGCTCTGGGATGGCCAACGTCCTGACTTTC; cdr3_aa: CASSSVRDRGSGMANVLTF
clone_size: .; d_call: .; v_call: TRBV5-6; j_call: TRBJ1-4; cdr3_nt: TGTGCCAGCAGCTCCCAAGCGAGGGGCGGGAGTGAAAAACTGTTTTTT; cdr3_aa: CASSSQARGGSEKLFF
clone_size: .; d_call: .; v_call: TRBV19; j_call: TRBJ2-4; cdr3_nt: TGTGCCAGTAGTTACTTACAGGGAAACATTCAGTACTTC; cdr3_aa: CASSYLQGNIQYF
clone_size: .; d_call: .; v_call: TRBV5-8; j_call: TRBJ1-1; cdr3_nt: TGTGCCAGCAAAACCGCAGGGCACACTGAAGCTTTCTTT; cdr3_aa: CASKTAGHTEAFF
clone_size: .; d_call: TRBD1; v_call: TRBV6-4; j_call: TRBJ2-7; cdr3_nt: TGTGCCAGCATTAGGACAGGGACGTCCTACGAGCAGTACTTC; cdr3_aa: CASIRTGTSYEQYF
clone_size: once; d_call: TRBD2; v_call: TRBV27; j_call: TRBJ2-7; cdr3_nt: TGTGCCAGCAGTTTACGGAAGGGGGGGACTAGCGGGAGAACCCCCTACGAGCAGTACTTC; cdr3_aa: CASSLRKGGTSGRTPYEQYF
clone_size: few; d_call: TRBD1; v_call: TRBV5-1; j_call: TRBJ1-4; cdr3_nt: TGCGCCAGCAGCTTACAGACAGGGTCTAATGAAAAACTGTTTTTT; cdr3_aa: CASSLQTGSNEKLFF
clone_size: .; d_call: TRBD1; v_call: TRBV28; j_call: TRBJ2-7; cdr3_nt: TGTGCCAGCAGCGGGACAGCCTACGAGCAGTACTTC; cdr3_aa: CASSGTAYEQYF
clone_size: .; d_call: .; v_call: TRBV27; j_call: TRBJ1-2; cdr3_nt: TGTGCCAGCAGTTTATCGAAACAGAGTAACTATGGCTACACCTTC; cdr3_aa: CASSLSKQSNYGYTF
clone_size: .; d_call: .; v_call: TRBV4-2; j_call: TRBJ1-4; cdr3_nt: TGTGCCAGCAGCCGCGCAGAGGGGGAGGGTGAAAAACTGTTTTTT; cdr3_aa: CASSRAEGEGEKLFF
clone_size: .; d_call: TRBD1; v_call: TRBV14; j_call: TRBJ2-7; cdr3_nt: TGTGCCAGCAGCCAGCGTTGGACAGGCGAGCAGTACTTC; cdr3_aa: CASSQRWTGEQYF
clone_size: .; d_call: TRBD1; v_call: TRBV4-1; j_call: TRBJ2-7; cdr3_nt: TGCGCCAGCAGCCAAGGAAGACAGGGAACCTACGAGCAGTACTTC; cdr3_aa: CASSQGRQGTYEQYF
clone_size: few; d_call: .; v_call: TRBV2; j_call: TRBJ2-3; cdr3_nt: TGTGCCAGCAGTCTACAGGGGGGGAGTGCAGATACGCAGTATTTT; cdr3_aa: CASSLQGGSADTQYF
clone_size: .; d_call: .; v_call: TRBV30; j_call: TRBJ1-2; cdr3_nt: TGTGCCTGGATGGGGCAGACTAACTATGGCTACACCTTC; cdr3_aa: CAWMGQTNYGYTF
clone_size: .; d_call: .; v_call: TRBV28; j_call: TRBJ2-5; cdr3_nt: TGTGCCAGCACCCCGACGGCAGGGCTGGTGACCCAGTACTTC; cdr3_aa: CASTPTAGLVTQYF
clone_size: .; d_call: .; v_call: TRBV7-8; j_call: TRBJ2-1; cdr3_nt: TGTGCCAGCAGCCTGAGGACAGATTTGATGCAGTTCTTC; cdr3_aa: CASSLRTDLMQFF
clone_size: .; d_call: TRBD2; v_call: TRBV5-1; j_call: TRBJ2-7; cdr3_nt: TGCGCCAGCAGCAACGGGGGGGCCGGGAACGAGCAGTACTTC; cdr3_aa: CASSNGGAGNEQYF
clone_size: .; d_call: .; v_call: TRBV5-1; j_call: TRBJ2-3; cdr3_nt: TGCGCCAGCAGCTTCGGACACTACACAGATACGCAGTATTTT; cdr3_aa: CASSFGHYTDTQYF
clone_size: .; d_call: .; v_call: TRBV7-9; j_call: TRBJ1-4; cdr3_nt: TGTGCCAGCAGCTGGGCGGAGGAAGTCGAAAAACTGTTTTTT; cdr3_aa: CASSWAEEVEKLFF
clone_size: .; d_call: TRBD2; v_call: TRBV6-6; j_call: TRBJ2-7; cdr3_nt: TGTGCCAGCCTCAGAGGAGCGGGAGCACACGAGCAGTACTTC; cdr3_aa: CASLRGAGAHEQYF
clone_size: .; d_call: .; v_call: TRBV4-2; j_call: TRBJ1-2; cdr3_nt: TGTGCCAGCAGCCAGCTCGGGACACCCATGGGTAACTATGGCTACACCTTC; cdr3_aa: CASSQLGTPMGNYGYTF
clone_size: once; d_call: .; v_call: TRBV7-2; j_call: TRBJ2-7; cdr3_nt: TGTGCCAGCAGCGCACTTGGGACTCATAATTACGAGCAGTACTTC; cdr3_aa: CASSALGTHNYEQYF
clone_size: .; d_call: .; v_call: TRBV4-2; j_call: TRBJ2-7; cdr3_nt: TGTGCCAGCAGCCAAGAATGGGTAGCTCCCAACGAGCAGTACTTC; cdr3_aa: CASSQEWVAPNEQYF
clone_size: .; d_call: .; v_call: TRBV4-3; j_call: TRBJ2-7; cdr3_nt: TGCGCCAGCAGCCAAGATCGGGCGGGACAGTTGTACGAGCAGTACTTC; cdr3_aa: CASSQDRAGQLYEQYF
clone_size: few; d_call: .; v_call: TRBV27; j_call: TRBJ2-3; cdr3_nt: TGTGCCAGCAGGTACCTCGGGAGTTCGGATACGCAGTATTTT; cdr3_aa: CASRYLGSSDTQYF
clone_size: .; d_call: TRBD1; v_call: TRBV19; j_call: TRBJ1-5; cdr3_nt: TGTGCCACCCAGGACAGGGAGGGGCCGGTGCCCCAGCATTTT; cdr3_aa: CATQDREGPVPQHF